The TCR beta chain under discussion was sequenced for a study of blood T cell repertoires in COVID-19. Study information: PBMCs, B-cell-depleted T cells, or T cells were the source of the cDNA or gDNA that made up the material.

TCRdb keeps only in-frame clones here, not all; method: immunoSEQ multiplex PCR. The table lists 55,000 to 80,000 clones, roughly 80% of them singletons, with 28% in the top ten. CDR1 and CDR2 from the germline V gene are MGHRA and YSYEKL. The CDR3 extends over 17 amino acids. V was pared by 1 base and J by 0 bases, with 8 bases of the junction left unmatched. Sequencing used peripheral blood. This chain connects TRBV4-1 to TRBJ1-1; 7 bases are a match to TRBD1. The clonotype originates from a man aged 70 or older with acute or convalescent COVID-19. CDR3 amino acids: CASSQGQGPRMNTEAFF. The CDR3 DNA reads as TGCGCCAGCAGCCAAGGACAGGGCCCAAGAATGAACACTGAAGCTTTCTTT.